This T cell receptor beta chain was identified during a study of cytomegalovirus exposure and HLA in healthy donors. The study's findings and limits: What was likely a sequencing artifact was a cluster of highly shared sequence variants. Per a prior analysis, the majority of TCR beta V segments were productive roughly 87% or roughly 30% of the time. Only CMV serostatus was available as immune exposure information. Presence/absence analyses assumed roughly uniform sequencing depth across donors.

Germline CDR1 MNHEY, CDR2 SMNVEV (reference sequence). V was clipped by 3 bases and J by 3 bases; unmatched bases: 3. CDR3 length: 16 residues. PCR used 60 Vbeta primers and 13 Jbeta primers. The table came from immunoSEQ multiplex PCR; TCRdb's copy has only in-frame clones and leaves some out. Here the sample spans about 140,000 clones, roughly three quarters being singletons. As regards this clone: Its matching antigen is unknown.

Sequenced: PBMCs. This TCR was sampled from a middle-aged woman in good health and CMV-seronegative. The chain has TRBV27 and TRBJ2-6; TRBD2 matches at 9 bases. In DNA form, the CDR3 reads TGTGCCAGCAGTTTCGGACTAGCGTTTGGGGCCAACGTCCTGACTTTC. Its protein product is CASSFGLAFGANVLTF.